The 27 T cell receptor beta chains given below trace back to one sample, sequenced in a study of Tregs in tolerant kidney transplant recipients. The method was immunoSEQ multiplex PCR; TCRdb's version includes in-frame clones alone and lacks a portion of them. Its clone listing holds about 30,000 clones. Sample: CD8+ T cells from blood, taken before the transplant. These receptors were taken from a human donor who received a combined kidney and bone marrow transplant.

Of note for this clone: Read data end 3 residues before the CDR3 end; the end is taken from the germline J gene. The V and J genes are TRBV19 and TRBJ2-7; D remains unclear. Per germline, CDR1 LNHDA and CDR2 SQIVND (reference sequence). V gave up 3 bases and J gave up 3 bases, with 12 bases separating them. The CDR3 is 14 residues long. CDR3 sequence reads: CASSIYGGLYEQYF. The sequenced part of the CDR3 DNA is TGTGCCAGTAGTATTTATGGCGGCCTCTACGAG.

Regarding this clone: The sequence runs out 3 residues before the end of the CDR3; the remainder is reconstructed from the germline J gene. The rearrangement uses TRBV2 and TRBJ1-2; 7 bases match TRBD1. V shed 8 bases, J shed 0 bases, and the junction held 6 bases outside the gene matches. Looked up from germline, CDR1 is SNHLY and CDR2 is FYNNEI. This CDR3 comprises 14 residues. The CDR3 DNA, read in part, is TGTGCCAGCGTCTCTCAGGGGGCTAACTATGGC. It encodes CASVSQGANYG. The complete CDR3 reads CASVSQGANYGYTF.

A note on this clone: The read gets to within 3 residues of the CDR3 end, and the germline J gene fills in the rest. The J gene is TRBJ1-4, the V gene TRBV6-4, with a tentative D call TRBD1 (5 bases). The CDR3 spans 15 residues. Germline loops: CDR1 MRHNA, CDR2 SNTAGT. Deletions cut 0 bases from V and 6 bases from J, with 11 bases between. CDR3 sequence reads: CASSDSQGDYEKLFF. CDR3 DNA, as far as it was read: TGTGCCAGCAGTGACTCGCAGGGAGATTATGAAAAA.

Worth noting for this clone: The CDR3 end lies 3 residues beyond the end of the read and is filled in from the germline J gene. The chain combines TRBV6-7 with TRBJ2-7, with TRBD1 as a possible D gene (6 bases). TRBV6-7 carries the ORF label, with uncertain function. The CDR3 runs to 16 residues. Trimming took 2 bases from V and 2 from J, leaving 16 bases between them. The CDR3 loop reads CASSYPGVRAPYEQYF. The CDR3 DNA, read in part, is TGTGCCAGCAGTTACCCAGGGGTGAGGGCTCCCTACGAG.

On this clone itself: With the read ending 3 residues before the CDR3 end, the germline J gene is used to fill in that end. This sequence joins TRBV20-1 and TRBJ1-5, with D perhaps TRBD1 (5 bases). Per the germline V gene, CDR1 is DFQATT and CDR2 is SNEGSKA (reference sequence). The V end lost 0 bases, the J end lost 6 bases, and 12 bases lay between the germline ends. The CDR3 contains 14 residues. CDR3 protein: CSARDRGGFQPQHF. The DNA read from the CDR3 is TGCAGTGCTAGAGACCGCGGGGGATTTCAGCCC.

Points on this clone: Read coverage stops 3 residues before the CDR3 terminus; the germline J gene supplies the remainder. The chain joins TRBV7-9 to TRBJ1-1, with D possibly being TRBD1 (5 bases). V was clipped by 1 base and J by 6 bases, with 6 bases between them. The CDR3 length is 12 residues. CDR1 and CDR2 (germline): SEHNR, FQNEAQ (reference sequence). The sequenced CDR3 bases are TGTGCCAGCAGCTTAGGGGGGGCTGAA. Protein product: CASSLGGAE. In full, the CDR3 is CASSLGGAEAFF.

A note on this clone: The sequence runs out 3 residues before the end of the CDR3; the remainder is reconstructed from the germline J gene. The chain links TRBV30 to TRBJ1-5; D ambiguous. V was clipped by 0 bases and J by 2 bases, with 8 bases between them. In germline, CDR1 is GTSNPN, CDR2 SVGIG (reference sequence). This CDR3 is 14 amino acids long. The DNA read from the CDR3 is TGTGCCTGGAGTGTATCCTTTGGCAATCAGCCC. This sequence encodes CAWSVSFGNQP. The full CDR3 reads CAWSVSFGNQPQHF. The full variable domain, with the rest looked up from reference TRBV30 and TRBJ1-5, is SQTIHQWPATLVQPVGSPLSLECTVEGTSNPNLYWYRQAAGRGLQLLFYSVGIGQISSEVPQNLSASRPQDRQFILSSKKLLLSDSGFYLCAWSVSFGNQPQHFGDGTRLSIL.

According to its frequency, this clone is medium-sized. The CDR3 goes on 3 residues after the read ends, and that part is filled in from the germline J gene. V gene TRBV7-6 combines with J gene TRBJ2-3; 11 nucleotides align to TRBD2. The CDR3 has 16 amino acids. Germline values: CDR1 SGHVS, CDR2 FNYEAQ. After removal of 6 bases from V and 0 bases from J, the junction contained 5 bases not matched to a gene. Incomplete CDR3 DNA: TGTGCCAGCAGGCAAACTAGCGGGGGTAGCACAGATACG. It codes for CASRQTSGGSTDT. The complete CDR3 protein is CASRQTSGGSTDTQYF.

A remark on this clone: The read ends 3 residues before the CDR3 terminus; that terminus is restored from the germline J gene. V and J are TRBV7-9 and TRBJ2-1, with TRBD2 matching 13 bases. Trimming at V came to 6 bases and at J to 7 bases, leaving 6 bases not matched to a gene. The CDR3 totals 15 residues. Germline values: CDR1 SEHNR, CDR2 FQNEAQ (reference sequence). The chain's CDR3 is CASRGLAGERNEQFF. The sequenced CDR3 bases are TGTGCCAGCAGAGGACTAGCGGGAGAACGGAATGAG.

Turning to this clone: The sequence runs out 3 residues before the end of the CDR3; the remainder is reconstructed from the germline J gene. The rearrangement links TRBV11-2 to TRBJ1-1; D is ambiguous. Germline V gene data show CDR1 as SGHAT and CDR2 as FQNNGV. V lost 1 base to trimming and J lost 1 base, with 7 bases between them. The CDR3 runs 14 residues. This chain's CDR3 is CASSLGAANTEAFF. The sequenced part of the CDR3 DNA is TGTGCCAGCAGCTTAGGGGCCGCGAACACTGAA.

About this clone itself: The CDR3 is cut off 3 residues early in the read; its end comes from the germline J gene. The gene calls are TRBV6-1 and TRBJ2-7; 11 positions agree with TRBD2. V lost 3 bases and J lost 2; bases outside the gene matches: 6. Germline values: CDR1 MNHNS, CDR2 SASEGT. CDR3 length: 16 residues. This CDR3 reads CASSDGLAGNAYEQYF. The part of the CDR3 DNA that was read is TGTGCCAGCAGTGATGGACTAGCGGGCAACGCCTACGAG.

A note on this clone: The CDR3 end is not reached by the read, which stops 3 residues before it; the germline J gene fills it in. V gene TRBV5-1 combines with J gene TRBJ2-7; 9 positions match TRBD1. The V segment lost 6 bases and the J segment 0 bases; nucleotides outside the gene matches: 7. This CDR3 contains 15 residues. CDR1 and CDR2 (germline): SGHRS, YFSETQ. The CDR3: CASKRTGASSYEQYF. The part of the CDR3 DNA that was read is TGCGCCAGCAAAAGGACAGGGGCCAGCTCCTACGAG.

The CDR3 bases that were read are TGTGCCAGCAGCCCTAGCGGGAGGCACTACAATGAG. Protein sequence: CASSPSGRHYNE. The CDR3 as a whole reads CASSPSGRHYNEQFF. The chain couples TRBV7-9 to TRBJ2-1; 11 nucleotides match TRBD2. The CDR3 goes on 3 residues after the read ends, and that part is filled in from the germline J gene. V was clipped by 5 bases and J by 3 bases; unmatched bases: 3. Per germline, CDR1 SEHNR and CDR2 FQNEAQ (reference sequence). CDR3 size: 15 residues.

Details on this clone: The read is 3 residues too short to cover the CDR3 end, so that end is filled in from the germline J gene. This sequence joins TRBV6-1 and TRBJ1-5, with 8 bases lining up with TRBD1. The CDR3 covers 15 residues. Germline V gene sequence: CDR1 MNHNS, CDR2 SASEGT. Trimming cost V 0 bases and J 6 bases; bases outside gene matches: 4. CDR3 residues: CASSEASGGIQPQHF. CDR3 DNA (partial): TGTGCCAGCAGTGAAGCCTCAGGGGGCATTCAGCCC.

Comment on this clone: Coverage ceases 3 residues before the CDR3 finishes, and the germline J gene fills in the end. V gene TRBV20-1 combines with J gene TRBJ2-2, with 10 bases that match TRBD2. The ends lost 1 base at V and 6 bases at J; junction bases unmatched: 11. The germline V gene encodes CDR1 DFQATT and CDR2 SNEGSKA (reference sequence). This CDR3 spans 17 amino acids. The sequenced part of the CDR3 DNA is TGCAGTGCTAGAGGGTGGCTAGCGGGAGTTAATTCCGGGGAG. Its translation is CSARGWLAGVNSGE. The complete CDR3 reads CSARGWLAGVNSGELFF.

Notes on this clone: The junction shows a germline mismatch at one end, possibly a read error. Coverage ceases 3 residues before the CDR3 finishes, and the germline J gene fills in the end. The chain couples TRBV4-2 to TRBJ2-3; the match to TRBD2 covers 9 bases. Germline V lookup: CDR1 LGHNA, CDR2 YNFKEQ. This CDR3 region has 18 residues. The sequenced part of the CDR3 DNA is TGCGCCAGCAGCCAAGTGGGGATAGCGGGAGTCTTGAGAGATACG. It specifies CASSQVGIAGVLRDT. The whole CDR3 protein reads CASSQVGIAGVLRDTQYF.

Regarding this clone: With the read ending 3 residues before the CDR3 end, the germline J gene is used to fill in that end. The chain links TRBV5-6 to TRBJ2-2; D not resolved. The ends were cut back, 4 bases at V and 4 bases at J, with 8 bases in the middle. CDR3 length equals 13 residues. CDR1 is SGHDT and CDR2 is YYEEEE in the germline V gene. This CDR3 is CASSITRTGELFF. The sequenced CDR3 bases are TGTGCCAGCAGCATCACACGCACCGGGGAG.

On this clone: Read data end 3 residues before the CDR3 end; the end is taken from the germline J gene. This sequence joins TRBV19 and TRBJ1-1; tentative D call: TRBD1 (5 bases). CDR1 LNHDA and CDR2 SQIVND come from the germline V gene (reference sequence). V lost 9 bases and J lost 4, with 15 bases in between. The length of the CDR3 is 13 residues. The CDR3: CASRYGGGTEAFF. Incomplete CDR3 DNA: TGTGCCAGCAGATATGGGGGGGGCACTGAA. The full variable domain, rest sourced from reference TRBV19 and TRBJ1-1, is DGGITQSPKYLFRKEGQNVTLSCEQNLNHDAMYWYRQDPGQGLRLIYYSQIVNDFQKGDIAEGYSVSREKKESFPLTVTSAQKNPTAFYLCASRYGGGTEAFFGQGTRLTVV.

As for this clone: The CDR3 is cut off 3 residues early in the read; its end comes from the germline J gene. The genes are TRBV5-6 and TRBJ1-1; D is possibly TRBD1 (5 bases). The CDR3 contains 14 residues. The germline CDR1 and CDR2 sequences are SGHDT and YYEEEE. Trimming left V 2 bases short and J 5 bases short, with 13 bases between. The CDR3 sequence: CASSFGRGETEAFF. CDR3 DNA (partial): TGTGCCAGCAGCTTCGGAAGAGGGGAAACTGAA.

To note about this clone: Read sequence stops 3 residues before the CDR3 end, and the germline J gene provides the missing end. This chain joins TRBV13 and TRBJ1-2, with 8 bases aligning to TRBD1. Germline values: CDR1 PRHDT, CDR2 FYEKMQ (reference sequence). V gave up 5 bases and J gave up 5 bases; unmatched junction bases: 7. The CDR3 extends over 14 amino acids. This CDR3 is CASSPQGAAYGYTF. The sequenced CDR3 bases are TGTGCCAGCAGCCCGCAGGGGGCGGCTTATGGC.

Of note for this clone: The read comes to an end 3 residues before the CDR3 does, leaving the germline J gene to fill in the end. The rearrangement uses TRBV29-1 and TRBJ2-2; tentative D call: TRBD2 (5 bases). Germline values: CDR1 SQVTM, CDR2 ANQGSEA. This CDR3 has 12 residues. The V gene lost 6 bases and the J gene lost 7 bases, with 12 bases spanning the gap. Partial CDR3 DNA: TGCAGCGTCGCCTTAGCGAGCGGGGAG. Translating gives CSVALASGE. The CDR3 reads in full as CSVALASGELFF.

Incomplete CDR3 DNA: TGTGCCAGCAGCTTACTAGCGGGAGGCGGGCAAGAGACC. Translation: CASSLLAGGGQET. The whole CDR3 sequence is CASSLLAGGGQETQYF. V usage is TRBV7-8 and J usage is TRBJ2-5; TRBD2 matches at 11 bases. The read finishes 3 residues shy of the CDR3 end, and the germline J gene is used to complete it. Trimming at V came to 2 bases and at J to 2 bases, leaving 4 bases not matched to a gene. The CDR3 runs to 16 residues. Germline CDR1 and CDR2: SGHVS and FQNEAQ.

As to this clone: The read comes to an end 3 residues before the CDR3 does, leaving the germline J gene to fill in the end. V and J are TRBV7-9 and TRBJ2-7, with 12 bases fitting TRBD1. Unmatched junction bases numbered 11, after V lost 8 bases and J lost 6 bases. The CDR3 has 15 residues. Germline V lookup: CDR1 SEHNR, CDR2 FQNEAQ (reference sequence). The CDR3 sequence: CASAKGQGASLEQYF. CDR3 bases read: TGTGCCAGCGCGAAGGGACAGGGGGCTTCGCTCGAG.

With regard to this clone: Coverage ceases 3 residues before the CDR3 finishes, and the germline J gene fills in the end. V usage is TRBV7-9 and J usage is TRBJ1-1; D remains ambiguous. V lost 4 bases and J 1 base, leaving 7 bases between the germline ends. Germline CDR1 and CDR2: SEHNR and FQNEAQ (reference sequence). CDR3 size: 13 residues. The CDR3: CASSSLANTEAFF. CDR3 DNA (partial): TGTGCCAGCAGCTCGCTGGCGAACACTGAA.

The CDR3 bases that were read are TGTGCCAGCAGCCAGGCCCGTAATTCACCC. Translating it yields CASSQARNSP. The full CDR3 sequence reads CASSQARNSPLHF. V is TRBV13 and J is TRBJ1-6, with D unresolved. The read terminates 3 residues before the CDR3 end, so the remaining end is supplied by the germline J gene. V lost 5 bases and J lost 6, with 8 bases in between. The CDR3 sequence is 13 residues long. Germline lookup yields CDR1 PRHDT and CDR2 FYEKMQ (reference sequence).

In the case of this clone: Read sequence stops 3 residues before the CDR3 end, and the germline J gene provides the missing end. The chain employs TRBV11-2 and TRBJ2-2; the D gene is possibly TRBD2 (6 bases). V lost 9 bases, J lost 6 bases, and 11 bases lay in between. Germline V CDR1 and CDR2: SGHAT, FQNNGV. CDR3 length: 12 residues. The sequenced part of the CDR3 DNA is TGTGCCAGTCTAGCGTTGGCCGGGGAG. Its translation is CASLALAGE. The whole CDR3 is CASLALAGELFF.

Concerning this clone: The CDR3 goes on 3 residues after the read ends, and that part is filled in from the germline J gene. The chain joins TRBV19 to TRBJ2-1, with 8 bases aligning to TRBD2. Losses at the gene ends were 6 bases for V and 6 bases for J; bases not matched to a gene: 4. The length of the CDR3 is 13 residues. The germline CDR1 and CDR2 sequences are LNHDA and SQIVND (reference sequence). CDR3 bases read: TGTGCCAGTAGCTGGGGGACTAGCAATGAG. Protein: CASSWGTSNE. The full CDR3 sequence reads CASSWGTSNEQFF.